One and the same sample provided the 5 T cell receptor beta chains below, sequenced in a study of T-cell memory formation after mild COVID-19. TCRdb reprocessed the 5' RACE reads via MiXCR and lists one record per CDR3 protein. Of 250,000 to 350,000 distinct CDR3 sequences detected, 15% to 20% appear once; the ten largest clones hold more than 20%. Specimen: PBMCs or a T cell subset sorted from them (not recorded which). These TCRs come from a man aged 18 to 30 who had mild COVID-19 (a few samples of this study predate the infection). Cell type and time point are not known.

The rearrangement uses TRBV25-1 and TRBJ2-5; D gene uncertain. Germline V gene sequence: CDR1 MGHDK, CDR2 SYGVNS. The V end lost 4 bases, the J end lost 2 bases, and 11 bases lay between the germline ends. The CDR3 covers 14 residues. CDR3 sequence reads: CASSGWGLQETQYF. DNA for the CDR3: TGTGCCAGCAGTGGCTGGGGATTGCAAGAGACCCAGTACTTC.

Only a few counts were recorded for this clonotype. This rearrangement joins TRBV12-3 or TRBV12-4 to TRBJ2-3; 9 nucleotides align to TRBD1. The trim removed 3 bases at V and 4 bases at J, leaving 8 bases unmatched. The CDR3 is 16 amino acids. The DNA for the CDR3 is TGTGCCAGCAGTTTTACAGGGGGCCTCAGGGCAGATACGCAGTATTTT. Its translation: CASSFTGGLRADTQYF.

The chain joins TRBV7-8 to TRBJ2-1; unclear D gene. This CDR3 comprises 12 residues. The germline V gene has CDR1 SGHVS and CDR2 FQNEAQ. V was cut by 4 bases and J by 9 bases, with 10 bases left in between. The CDR3 spells CASSSTTTEQFF. The CDR3 bases are TGTGCCAGCAGCTCCACGACCACTGAGCAGTTCTTC.

CDR3 protein: CASSLTLAGDTQYF. The CDR3 DNA follows: TGTGCCAGCAGCTTAACCCTAGCGGGGGATACGCAGTATTTT. The chain has TRBV7-3 and TRBJ2-3; 9 positions match TRBD2. Germline trimming cut 0 bases from V and 6 bases from J; bases unmatched to any gene: 1. The V gene's germline CDR1 is SGHTA and CDR2 FQGTGA. This CDR3 comprises 14 residues.

J is TRBJ2-5 and V is TRBV6-5; 7 bases agree with TRBD1. This CDR3 comprises 16 residues. The junction had 10 bases not matched to a gene; V was cut back by 4 bases and J by 2 bases. Germline V gives CDR1 MNHEY, CDR2 SVGAGI. The CDR3 coding sequence is TGTGCCAGCAGTTTTTTGGCGGACAGGTTGCAAGAGACCCAGTACTTC. Its protein product is CASSFLADRLQETQYF.